Below, one TCR beta chain is given with its context. Its specificity is unknown. The data were taken from a study of lymphopenia after photon versus proton radiotherapy. The method was immunoSEQ multiplex PCR; TCRdb's version includes in-frame clones alone and lacks a portion of them. The repertoire includes about 17,000 clones, 80% to 90% of them detected once, and 20% to 25% sits in the top ten. The CDR3 is 12 amino acids. Germline CDR1 WSHSY, CDR2 SAAADI. The germline V and J ends were trimmed by 10 bases and 5 bases, with 14 bases remaining between them. Study-level findings and limits: Oligoclonal CD8+ Temra expansion after nadir drove photon patients' diversity drop.

The chain uses TRBV10-2 and TRBJ1-1; a possible D gene is TRBD1 (6 bases). The receptor was derived from a man between 70 and 80 years old with pancreatic cancer. This specimen was peripheral blood, taken from a patient treated with proton-based radiotherapy. The CDR3 DNA sequence: TGCGCCACCGGAAAAAGGGGGACTGAAGCTTTCTTT. Translation: CATGKRGTEAFF.